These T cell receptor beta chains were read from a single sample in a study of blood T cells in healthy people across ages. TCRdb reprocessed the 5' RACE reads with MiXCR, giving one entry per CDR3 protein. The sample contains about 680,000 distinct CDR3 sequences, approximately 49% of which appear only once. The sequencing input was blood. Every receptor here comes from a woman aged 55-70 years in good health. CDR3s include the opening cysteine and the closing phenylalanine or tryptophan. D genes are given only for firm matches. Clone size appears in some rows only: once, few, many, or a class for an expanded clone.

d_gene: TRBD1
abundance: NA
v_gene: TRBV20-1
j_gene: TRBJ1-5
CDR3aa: CSAPGQTYSNQPQHF
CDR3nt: TGCAGTGCCCCGGGACAGACATATAGCAATCAGCCCCAGCATTTT

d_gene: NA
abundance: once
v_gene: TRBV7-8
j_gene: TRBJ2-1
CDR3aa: CASSLGKGEFNEQFF
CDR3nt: TGTGCCAGCAGCTTAGGAAAGGGGGAGTTCAATGAGCAGTTCTTC

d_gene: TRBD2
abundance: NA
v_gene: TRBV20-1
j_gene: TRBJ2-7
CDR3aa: CSALAGSSYEQYF
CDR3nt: TGCAGTGCTTTAGCGGGGAGCTCCTACGAGCAGTACTTC

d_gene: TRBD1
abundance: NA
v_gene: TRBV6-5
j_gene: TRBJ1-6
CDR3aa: CASGRRGSYNSPLHF
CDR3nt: TGTGCCAGCGGTCGCAGGGGGTCCTATAATTCACCCCTCCACTTT

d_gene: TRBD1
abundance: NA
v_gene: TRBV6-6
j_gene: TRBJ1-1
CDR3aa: CASSYPGQGGTEAFF
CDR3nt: TGTGCCAGCAGTTACCCGGGACAGGGAGGCACTGAAGCTTTCTTT

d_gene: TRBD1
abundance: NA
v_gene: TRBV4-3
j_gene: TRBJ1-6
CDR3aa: CASSQDGTGDSPLHF
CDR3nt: TGCGCCAGCAGCCAAGACGGAACAGGGGACTCACCCCTCCACTTT

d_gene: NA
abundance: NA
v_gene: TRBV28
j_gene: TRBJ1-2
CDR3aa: CASTTPGGPGYTF
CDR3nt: TGTGCCAGCACCACCCCGGGGGGTCCTGGCTACACCTTC

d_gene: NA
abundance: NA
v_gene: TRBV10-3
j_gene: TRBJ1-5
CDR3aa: CAISEWGREESNQPQHF
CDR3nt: TGTGCCATCAGTGAGTGGGGCAGGGAGGAGAGCAATCAGCCCCAGCATTTT

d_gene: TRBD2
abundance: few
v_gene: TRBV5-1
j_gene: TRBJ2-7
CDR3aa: CASSLAVREREQYF
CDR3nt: TGCGCCAGCAGCTTGGCCGTGCGGGAGAGGGAGCAGTACTTC

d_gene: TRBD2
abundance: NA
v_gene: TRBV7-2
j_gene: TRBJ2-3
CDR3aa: CASSWGTSGRAAVSTDTQYF
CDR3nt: TGTGCCAGCAGCTGGGGGACTAGCGGGAGGGCCGCGGTCTCAACAGATACGCAGTATTTT

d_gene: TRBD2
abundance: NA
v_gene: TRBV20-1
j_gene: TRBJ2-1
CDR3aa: CSARDQRSGSYNEQFF
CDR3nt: TGCAGTGCTAGAGATCAGCGTAGCGGGTCTTACAATGAGCAGTTCTTC

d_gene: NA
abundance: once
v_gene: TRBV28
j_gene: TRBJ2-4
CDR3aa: CASSFGHLLAKNIQYF
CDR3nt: TGTGCCAGCAGTTTCGGACATCTACTAGCCAAAAACATTCAGTACTTC

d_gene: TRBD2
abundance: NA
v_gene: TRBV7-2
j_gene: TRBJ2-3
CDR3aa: CASSLVRFGLAGTDTQYF
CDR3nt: TGTGCCAGCAGCTTAGTACGATTCGGACTAGCGGGGACAGATACGCAGTATTTT

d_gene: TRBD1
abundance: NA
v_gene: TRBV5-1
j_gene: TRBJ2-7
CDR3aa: CASSPQGVRDEQYF
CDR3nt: TGCGCCAGCAGCCCACAGGGGGTACGGGACGAGCAGTACTTC

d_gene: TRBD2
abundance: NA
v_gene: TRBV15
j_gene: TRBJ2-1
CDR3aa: CATSRDPAGLAGGDEQFF
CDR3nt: TGTGCCACCAGCAGAGACCCGGCCGGACTAGCGGGAGGGGATGAGCAGTTCTTC

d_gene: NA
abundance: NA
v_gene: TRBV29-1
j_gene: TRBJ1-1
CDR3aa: CSAGLARTEAFF
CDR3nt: TGCAGCGCCGGATTAGCCAGAACTGAAGCTTTCTTT

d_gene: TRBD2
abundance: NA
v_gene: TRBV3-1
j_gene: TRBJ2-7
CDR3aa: CASSQDIPGLANSYNEQYF
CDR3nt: TGTGCCAGCAGCCAAGATATTCCGGGACTAGCGAACTCCTACAATGAGCAGTACTTC

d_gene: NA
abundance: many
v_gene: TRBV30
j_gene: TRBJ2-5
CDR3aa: CAWADQETQYF
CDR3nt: TGTGCCTGGGCAGATCAAGAGACCCAGTACTTC

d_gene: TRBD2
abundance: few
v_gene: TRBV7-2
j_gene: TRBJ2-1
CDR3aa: CASSAGTSGRLINEQFF
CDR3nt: TGTGCCAGCAGCGCCGGGACTAGCGGGAGGCTTATCAATGAGCAGTTCTTC

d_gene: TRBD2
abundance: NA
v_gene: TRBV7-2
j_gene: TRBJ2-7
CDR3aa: CTSSYLGLDGDEQYF
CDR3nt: TGTACCAGCAGCTACCTCGGACTAGACGGCGACGAGCAGTACTTC

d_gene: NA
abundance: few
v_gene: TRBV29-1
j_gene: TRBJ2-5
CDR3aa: CSVGIGGLAETQYF
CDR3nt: TGCAGCGTTGGGATTGGGGGGCTCGCTGAGACCCAGTACTTC

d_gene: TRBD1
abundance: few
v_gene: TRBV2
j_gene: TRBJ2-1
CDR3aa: CASRPGQGNNEQFF
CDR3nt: TGTGCCAGCAGGCCGGGACAGGGAAACAATGAGCAGTTCTTC

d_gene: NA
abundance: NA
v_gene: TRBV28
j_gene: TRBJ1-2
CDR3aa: CASGQILNYGYTF
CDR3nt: TGTGCCAGTGGACAGATTCTTAACTATGGCTACACCTTC

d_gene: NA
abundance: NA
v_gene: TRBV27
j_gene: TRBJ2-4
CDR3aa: CASSKTPASAKNIQYF
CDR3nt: TGTGCCAGCAGTAAAACCCCGGCCTCAGCCAAAAACATTCAGTACTTC

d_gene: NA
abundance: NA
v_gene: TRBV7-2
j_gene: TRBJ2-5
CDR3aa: CASSLMLARDEQYF
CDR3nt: TGTGCCAGCAGCTTGATGCTAGCTCGGGATGAGCAGTACTTC

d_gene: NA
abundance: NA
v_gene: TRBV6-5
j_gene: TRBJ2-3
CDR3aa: CASSSPGTQYF
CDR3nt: TGTGCCAGCAGTTCCCCCGGTACGCAGTATTTT

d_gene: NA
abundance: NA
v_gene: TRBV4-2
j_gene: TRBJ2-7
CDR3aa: CASSQDRATDEQYF
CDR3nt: TGTGCCAGCAGCCAAGATAGGGCTACCGACGAGCAGTACTTC

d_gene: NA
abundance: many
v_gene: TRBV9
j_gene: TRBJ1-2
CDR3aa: CASSVGDGTDYGYTF
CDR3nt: TGTGCCAGCAGCGTGGGGGACGGGACGGACTATGGCTACACCTTC

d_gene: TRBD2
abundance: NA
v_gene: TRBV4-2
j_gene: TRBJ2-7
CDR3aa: CASSQDFDSGRNPSCEQYF
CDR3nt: TGTGCCAGCAGCCAAGATTTTGATAGCGGGAGGAACCCATCCTGCGAGCAGTACTTC

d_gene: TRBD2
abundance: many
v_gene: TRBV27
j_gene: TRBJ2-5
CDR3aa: CASSFLAGGQETQYF
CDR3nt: TGTGCCAGCAGTTTTCTAGCGGGAGGACAAGAGACCCAGTACTTC

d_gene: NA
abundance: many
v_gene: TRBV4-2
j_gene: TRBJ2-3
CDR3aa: CASSLSGDSGAASTDTQYF
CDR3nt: TGTGCCAGCAGCCTTTCAGGCGACTCGGGGGCGGCTAGCACAGATACGCAGTATTTT